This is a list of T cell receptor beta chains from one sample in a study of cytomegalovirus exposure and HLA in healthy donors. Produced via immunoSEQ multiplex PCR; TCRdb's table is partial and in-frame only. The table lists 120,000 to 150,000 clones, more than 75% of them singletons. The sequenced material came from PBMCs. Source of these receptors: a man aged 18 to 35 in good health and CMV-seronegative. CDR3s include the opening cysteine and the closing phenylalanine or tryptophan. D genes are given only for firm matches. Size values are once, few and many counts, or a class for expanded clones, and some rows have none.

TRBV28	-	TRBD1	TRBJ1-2	CASKRDRGFYGYTF	TGTGCCAGCAAGAGGGACAGGGGATTCTATGGCTACACCTTC
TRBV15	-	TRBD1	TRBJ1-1	CATSGGQGLSDTEAFF	TGTGCCACCAGCGGTGGACAGGGGTTATCGGACACTGAAGCTTTCTTT
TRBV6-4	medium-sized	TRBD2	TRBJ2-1	CASSDSSGGANEQFF	TGTGCCAGCAGTGACTCTAGCGGGGGGGCCAATGAGCAGTTCTTC
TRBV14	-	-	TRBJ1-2	CASSQGTTSSYGYTF	TGTGCCAGCAGCCAAGGGACAACTTCTTCCTATGGCTACACCTTC
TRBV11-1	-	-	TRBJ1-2	CASSLYTGNYGYTF	TGTGCCAGCAGCCTCTACACAGGGAACTATGGCTACACCTTC
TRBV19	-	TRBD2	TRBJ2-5	CASSLASGGAKKTQYF	TGTGCCAGTAGTCTCGCTAGCGGGGGGGCTAAGAAGACCCAGTACTTC
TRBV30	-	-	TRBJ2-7	CAWSAPGAYEQYF	TGTGCCTGGAGTGCCCCAGGGGCGTACGAGCAGTACTTC
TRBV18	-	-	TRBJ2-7	CASSQLAQADGEQYF	TGTGCCAGCTCACAGCTAGCGCAAGCAGATGGCGAGCAGTACTTC
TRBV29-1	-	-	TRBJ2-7	CSVEEGSSYEQYF	TGCAGCGTTGAAGAGGGTAGCTCCTACGAGCAGTACTTC
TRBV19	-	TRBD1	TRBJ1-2	CASSMVLTGGHYGYTF	TGTGCCAGTAGTATGGTCTTGACAGGGGGACACTATGGCTACACCTTC
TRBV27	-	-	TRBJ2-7	CASSLSLGPGEQYF	TGTGCCAGCAGTTTATCCCTCGGACCGGGGGAGCAGTACTTC
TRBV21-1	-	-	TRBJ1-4	CASSPTTGCVSGTAPTNEKLFF	TGTGCCAGCAGCCCAACGACAGGGTGTGTATCCGGCACAGCTCCAACTAATGAAAAACTGTTTTTT
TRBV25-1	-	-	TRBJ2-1	CASSEFGTHNEQFF	TGTGCCAGCAGTGAATTCGGGACACACAATGAGCAGTTCTTC
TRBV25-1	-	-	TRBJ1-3	CASTPGAGNTIYF	TGTGCCAGCACCCCCGGAGCGGGGAACACCATATATTTT
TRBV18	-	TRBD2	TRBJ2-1	CASSPGTSDYNEQFF	TGTGCCAGCTCCCCAGGGACTAGCGATTACAATGAGCAGTTCTTC
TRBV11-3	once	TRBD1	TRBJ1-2	CASSTGQNYGYTF	TGTGCCAGCAGCACGGGACAGAACTATGGCTACACCTTC
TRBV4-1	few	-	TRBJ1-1	CASSQAIAAVNTEAFF	TGCGCCAGCAGCCAAGCAATCGCGGCGGTGAACACTGAAGCTTTCTTT
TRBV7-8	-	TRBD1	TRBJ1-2	CASSEGQGSYGYTF	TGTGCCAGCAGCGAGGGACAGGGGAGCTATGGCTACACCTTC
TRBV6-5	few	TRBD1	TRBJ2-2	CASSYGTGSTGELFF	TGTGCCAGCAGTTACGGGACAGGGTCCACCGGGGAGCTGTTTTTT
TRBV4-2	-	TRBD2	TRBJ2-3	CASSQDPTSVGTDTQYF	TGTGCCAGCAGCCAAGACCCCACTAGCGTGGGGACAGATACGCAGTATTTT
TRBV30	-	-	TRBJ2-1	CAWAGERYNEQFF	TGTGCCTGGGCAGGGGAAAGGTACAATGAGCAGTTCTTC
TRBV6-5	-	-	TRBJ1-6	CASSPTGTGNSPLHF	TGTGCCAGCAGCCCCACAGGGACCGGGAATTCACCCCTCCACTTT
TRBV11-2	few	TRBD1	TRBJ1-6	CASSPRRTGGNSPLHF	TGTGCCAGCAGCCCGAGGAGGACAGGGGGAAATTCACCCCTCCACTTT
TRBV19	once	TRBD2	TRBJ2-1	CASRGLAGASSYNEQFF	TGTGCCAGTAGGGGACTAGCGGGAGCCAGCTCCTACAATGAGCAGTTCTTC
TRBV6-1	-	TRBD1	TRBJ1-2	CASSEGTGPPYGYTF	TGTGCCAGCAGTGAAGGGACAGGGCCCCCCTATGGCTACACCTTC
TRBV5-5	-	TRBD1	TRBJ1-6	CASSRGQGDSPLHF	TGTGCCAGCAGCCGGGGACAGGGGGATTCACCCCTCCACTTT
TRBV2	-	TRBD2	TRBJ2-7	CASKREIRGTLYYEQYF	TGTGCCAGCAAGCGGGAGATCAGAGGGACTCTCTACTACGAGCAGTACTTC
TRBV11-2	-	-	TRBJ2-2	CASSLDLRAAPLLFF	TGTGCCAGCAGCTTAGACCTCAGGGCGGCCCCCCTGCTGTTTTTT
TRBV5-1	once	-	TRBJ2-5	CASSLLEKGGWTQYF	TGCGCCAGCAGCTTATTAGAAAAAGGGGGTTGGACCCAGTACTTC
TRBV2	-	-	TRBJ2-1	CASSELGGFPGREQFF	TGTGCCAGCAGTGAACTCGGAGGCTTCCCGGGGAGGGAGCAGTTCTTC
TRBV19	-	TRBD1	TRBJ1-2	CASSPTGGEDYGYTF	TGTGCCAGTAGTCCAACAGGGGGCGAAGACTATGGCTACACCTTC
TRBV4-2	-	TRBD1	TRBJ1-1	CASSQGGQTNTEAFF	TGTGCCAGCAGCCAAGGGGGACAGACGAACACTGAAGCTTTCTTT
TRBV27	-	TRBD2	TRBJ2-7	CASSFTPAGGYEQYF	TGTGCCAGCAGTTTTACCCCAGCGGGGGGGTACGAGCAGTACTTC
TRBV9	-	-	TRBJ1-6	CASSAEGGRDSPLHF	TGTGCCAGCAGCGCCGAGGGGGGGCGGGATTCACCCCTCCACTTT
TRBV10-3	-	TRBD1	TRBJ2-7	CAIRSVTGSSYEQYF	TGTGCCATCCGGTCGGTGACAGGGTCCTCCTACGAGCAGTACTTC
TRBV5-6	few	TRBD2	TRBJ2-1	CASSLRTSGVGYNEQFF	TGTGCCAGCAGCCTTAGGACTAGCGGGGTTGGGTACAATGAGCAGTTCTTC
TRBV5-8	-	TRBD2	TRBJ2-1	CASSRGSSYNEQFF	TGTGCCAGCTCTCGCGGGAGCTCCTACAATGAGCAGTTCTTC
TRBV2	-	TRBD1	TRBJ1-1	CASQIQGAMYEAFF	TGTGCCAGCCAAATACAGGGGGCGATGTATGAAGCTTTCTTT
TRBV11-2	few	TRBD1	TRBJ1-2	CASSLGQGAGGYTF	TGTGCCAGCAGCCTGGGACAGGGGGCGGGTGGCTACACCTTC
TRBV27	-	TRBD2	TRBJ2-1	CASRVQAGADEQFF	TGTGCCAGCAGGGTTCAAGCGGGAGCCGATGAGCAGTTCTTC
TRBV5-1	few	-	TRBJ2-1	CASSLEQQTYNEQFF	TGCGCCAGCAGCTTGGAACAGCAAACATACAATGAGCAGTTCTTC
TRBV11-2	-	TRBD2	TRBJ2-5	CASTNRAGGLETQYF	TGTGCCAGCACCAACCGGGCGGGGGGGCTGGAGACCCAGTACTTC
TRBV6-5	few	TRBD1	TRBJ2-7	CASTPDRGKNEQYF	TGTGCCAGCACCCCGGACAGGGGGAAAAACGAGCAGTACTTC
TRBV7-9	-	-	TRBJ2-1	CASSLPLRQPVIDNEQFF	TGTGCCAGCAGCTTACCCCTACGACAGCCCGTAATTGACAATGAGCAGTTCTTC
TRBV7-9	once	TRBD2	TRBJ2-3	CASSNSGRLTDTQYF	TGTGCCAGCAGTAATAGCGGGAGACTCACAGATACGCAGTATTTT
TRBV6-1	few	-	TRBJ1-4	CASSARGGAGHSNEKLFF	TGTGCCAGCAGTGCAAGGGGAGGGGCAGGGCATTCTAATGAAAAACTGTTTTTT
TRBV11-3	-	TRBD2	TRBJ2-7	CASSLAFHLIPGGSYEQYF	TGTGCCAGCAGCTTAGCGTTTCACCTTATCCCGGGGGGGTCCTACGAGCAGTACTTC
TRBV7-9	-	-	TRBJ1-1	CASSPTPNRETEAFF	TGTGCCAGCAGCCCAACCCCAAACCGGGAGACTGAAGCTTTCTTT
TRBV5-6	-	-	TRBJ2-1	CASSFRLQTLSYNEQFF	TGTGCCAGCAGCTTCCGACTCCAGACGCTCTCCTACAATGAGCAGTTCTTC
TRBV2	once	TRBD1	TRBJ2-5	CASAQAGTAQETQYF	TGTGCCAGCGCCCAAGCCGGGACAGCCCAAGAGACCCAGTACTTC